The 21 T cell receptor beta chains below all came from one sample that was sequenced in a study of T cell responses to AZD1222 COVID-19 vaccine. Assay used: immunoSEQ multiplex PCR; TCRdb lists only in-frame clones, some missing. This table has over 100,000 clones, approximately 88% appearing once. The input for sequencing was peripheral blood, taken on day 0 of AZD1222 vaccination. The receptors originated from an adult in good health.

This rearrangement joins TRBV3-1 (or the pseudogene TRBV3-2) to TRBJ2-1; D gene unclear. The CDR3 is made up of 14 amino acids. Germline loops: CDR1 LGHDT, CDR2 YNNKEL (reference sequence). V was shortened by 0 bases and J by 6 bases, with 9 bases between the two germline ends. The CDR3 spells CASSQDSRFNEQFF. The DNA for the CDR3 is TGTGCCAGCAGCCAAGATTCCAGGTTCAATGAGCAGTTCTTC.

The chain employs TRBV2 and TRBJ2-7, with 8 bases identical to TRBD1. Germline lookup yields CDR1 SNHLY and CDR2 FYNNEI. This CDR3 has 14 amino acids. V shed 8 bases, J shed 3 bases, and the junction held 9 bases outside the gene matches. The CDR3 protein is CASRWPGQDYEQYF. The CDR3 DNA follows: TGTGCCAGCCGCTGGCCGGGACAGGACTACGAGCAGTACTTC.

This chain uses TRBV2 with TRBJ1-2; 9 positions agree with TRBD1. V lost 0 bases and J lost 7; bases outside the gene matches: 6. CDR3 length: 15 residues. CDR1 and CDR2 from the germline V gene are SNHLY and FYNNEI. For the CDR3, the DNA is TGTGCCAGCAGTGAAGCGGTACAGGGGGCGTCTGGCTACACCTTC. It is translated as CASSEAVQGASGYTF.

V and J are TRBV6-1 and TRBJ1-2, with 10 bases lining up with TRBD1. The V gene end was trimmed by 1 base and the J gene end by 4 bases; junction bases not matched to a gene: 0. The CDR3 has 14 amino acids. Germline CDR1 is MNHNS and CDR2 is SASEGT. In DNA, the CDR3 is TGTGCCAGCAGTGAAGGGACAGGGGGCTATGGCTACACCTTC. Translation: CASSEGTGGYGYTF.

The V call is TRBV6-2 or TRBV6-3, the J call TRBJ1-1; TRBD1 agrees at 7 bases. Looked up from germline, CDR1 is MNHEY and CDR2 is SVGEGT. Losses at the gene ends were 6 bases for V and 5 bases for J; bases not matched to a gene: 9. The CDR3 runs to 14 residues. CDR3 in amino acids: CASSLLGQVTEAFF. The CDR3 coding sequence is TGTGCCAGCAGCCTCCTCGGACAGGTTACTGAAGCTTTCTTT.

As DNA, the CDR3 is TGTGCCAGTAGTATAGATCGGGTGGAGGGGGATACGCAGTATTTT. It codes for CASSIDRVEGDTQYF. The rearrangement joins TRBV19 to TRBJ2-3, with a possible D match to TRBD2 (6 bases). With 0 bases removed from V and 6 bases from J, the gap between germline ends came to 13 bases. Germline V CDR1 and CDR2: LNHDA, SQIVND (reference sequence). The CDR3 is made up of 15 amino acids. Full variable domain (rest looked up from reference TRBV19 and TRBJ2-3): DGGITQSPKYLFRKEGQNVTLSCEQNLNHDAMYWYRQDPGQGLRLIYYSQIVNDFQKGDIAEGYSVSREKKESFPLTVTSAQKNPTAFYLCASSIDRVEGDTQYFGPGTRLTVL.

The chain has TRBV7-8 and TRBJ2-2, with 7 positions matching TRBD1. This CDR3 region has 16 residues. V shed 5 bases, J shed 0 bases, and the junction held 6 bases outside the gene matches. CDR1 is SGHVS and CDR2 is FQNEAQ in the germline V gene. This CDR3 is CASSPQGISNTGELFF. CDR3 bases: TGTGCCAGCAGCCCACAGGGGATCTCGAACACCGGGGAGCTGTTTTTT. The whole variable domain, remainder taken from reference TRBV7-8 and TRBJ2-2, is GAGVSQSPRYKVAKRGQDVALRCDPISGHVSLFWYQQALGQGPEFLTYFQNEAQLDKSGLPSDRFFAERPEGSVSTLKIQRTQQEDSAVYLCASSPQGISNTGELFFGEGSRLTVL.

The chain has TRBV6-5 and TRBJ2-7; D remains unclear. The germline V gene has CDR1 MNHEY and CDR2 SVGAGI. Trimming took off 0 bases at V and 2 bases at J, with 8 bases between the two ends. The CDR3 consists of 14 residues. The CDR3 sequence: CASSYSGVPYEQYF. CDR3 nucleotide sequence: TGTGCCAGCAGTTACTCTGGGGTCCCCTACGAGCAGTACTTC.

The chain is built from TRBV29-1 and TRBJ1-3; no definite D call. V was trimmed by 0 bases and J by 4 bases, leaving 7 bases between them. CDR1 SQVTM and CDR2 ANQGSEA come from the germline V gene. The CDR3 has 13 amino acids. The CDR3 region has the DNA TGCAGCGTTGAAGAAACTTCCGGAAACACCATATATTTT. Translation: CSVEETSGNTIYF.

The V gene is TRBV19, the J gene TRBJ2-7; TRBD1 might be the D (6 bases). V dropped 5 bases and J dropped 3 bases, with 17 bases sitting between them. The CDR3 runs to 15 residues. Germline CDR1 and CDR2: LNHDA and SQIVND (reference sequence). In nucleotides, the CDR3 is TGTGCCAGTAGTTGGGGAACGAAAGGGGGCTACGAGCAGTACTTC. As protein: CASSWGTKGGYEQYF.

This clone was seen a single time. The V and J genes are TRBV7-3 and TRBJ1-1, with 8 bases fitting TRBD1. The V gene's germline CDR1 is SGHTA and CDR2 FQGTGA. This CDR3 is 13 amino acids long. V lost 6 bases, J lost 4 bases, and 4 bases stayed unmatched. The CDR3: CASSSDRATEAFF. The CDR3 DNA follows: TGTGCCAGCAGTTCGGACAGGGCCACTGAAGCTTTCTTT.

In this sample, this clone turned up a few times. This chain links TRBV2 with TRBJ2-7, with 10 bases aligning to TRBD2. V shed 2 bases, J shed 6 bases, and the junction held 4 bases outside the gene matches. CDR1 and CDR2 from the germline V gene are SNHLY and FYNNEI. The length of the CDR3 is 14 residues. CDR3 DNA sequence: TGTGCCAGCAGTGAAAGCGGGGGGGCGCGCGAGCAGTACTTC. Protein product: CASSESGGAREQYF. Looking up the rest from reference TRBV2 and TRBJ2-7 gives the full variable domain: EPEVTQTPSHQVTQMGQEVILRCVPISNHLYFYWYRQILGQKVEFLVSFYNNEISEKSEIFDDQFSVERPDGSNFTLKIRSTKLEDSAMYFCASSESGGAREQYFGPGTRLTVT.

The V and J genes are TRBV11-2 and TRBJ2-1; D tentatively fits TRBD1 or TRBD2 (6 bases each). Trimming removed 3 bases from V and 1 base from J, with 10 bases in between. The CDR3 consists of 15 residues. From germline, CDR1 is SGHAT and CDR2 FQNNGV. Written as DNA, the CDR3 is TGTGCCAGCAGCTTTAGGGGGGAATCCTACAATGAGCAGTTCTTC. Encoded protein: CASSFRGESYNEQFF.

The chain couples TRBV10-3 to TRBJ2-1, with 15 nucleotides matching TRBD2. The CDR3 extends over 20 amino acids. Losses at the gene ends were 4 bases for V and 0 bases for J; bases not matched to a gene: 10. Germline V gives CDR1 ENHRY, CDR2 SYGVKD. The CDR3 DNA follows: TGTGCCATCAGTGGGGACCTCGGGACTAGCGGGGGGAGCTCCTACAATGAGCAGTTCTTC. Its protein product is CAISGDLGTSGGSSYNEQFF.

In its sample, this clone was seen a few times. The DNA for the CDR3 is TGTGCCAGCAGCGTTGGGGGCGCTGAGGGCTACACCTTC. Encoded protein: CASSVGGAEGYTF. The genes are TRBV9 and TRBJ1-2, with a possible D match to TRBD1 (6 bases). The CDR3 runs to 13 residues. With 2 bases removed from V and 8 bases from J, the gap between germline ends came to 13 bases. CDR1 and CDR2 from the germline V gene are SGDLS and YYNGEE.

This chain joins TRBV7-9 and TRBJ2-5; 7 bases are a match to TRBD2. V was pared by 3 bases and J by 1 base, with 2 bases of the junction left unmatched. Per the germline V gene, CDR1 is SEHNR and CDR2 is FQNEAQ (reference sequence). The CDR3 runs 14 residues. CDR3 amino acids: CASSFGGGQETQYF. The CDR3 DNA sequence: TGTGCCAGCAGCTTCGGCGGGGGCCAAGAGACCCAGTACTTC.

The gene calls are TRBV4-1 and TRBJ1-2; D not resolved. Trimming pared 4 bases from V and 2 bases from J, leaving 14 bases between. The germline CDR1 and CDR2 sequences are MGHRA and YSYEKL. The CDR3 consists of 15 residues. The CDR3 loop reads CASSLHTTENYGYTF. For the CDR3, the DNA is TGCGCCAGCAGCCTCCACACGACGGAAAACTATGGCTACACCTTC.

The chain employs TRBV18 and TRBJ1-2; D call uncertain. Trimming took 2 bases from V and 0 from J, leaving 19 bases between them. The CDR3 extends over 18 amino acids. Germline assignment: CDR1 KGHSH and CDR2 LQKENI. The CDR3 protein is CASSPLDPGPTANYGYTF. The CDR3 nucleotides are TGTGCCAGCTCACCATTGGATCCTGGTCCTACAGCTAACTATGGCTACACCTTC.

V is TRBV7-3 and J is TRBJ1-2; D not certain. Germline CDR1 reads SGHTA; CDR2 reads FQGTGA. CDR3 length equals 13 residues. V lost 2 bases to trimming and J lost 1 base, with 5 bases between them. CDR3 nucleotide sequence: TGTGCCAGCAGCTTATACTATAACTATGGCTACACCTTC. Its protein product is CASSLYYNYGYTF. Full variable domain (missing parts from reference TRBV7-3 and TRBJ1-2): GAGVSQTPSNKVTEKGKYVELRCDPISGHTALYWYRQSLGQGPEFLIYFQGTGAADDSGLPNDRFFAVRPEGSVSTLKIQRTERGDSAVYLCASSLYYNYGYTFGSGTRLTVV.

The chain carries TRBV6-5 and TRBJ1-1; TRBD1 aligns across 9 bases. The CDR3 runs 14 residues. Germline CDR1 is MNHEY and CDR2 is SVGAGI. Germline trimming cut 0 bases from V and 5 bases from J; bases unmatched to any gene: 1. CDR3 in amino acids: CASSYSTGGTEAFF. The DNA for the CDR3 is TGTGCCAGCAGTTACTCGACAGGGGGAACTGAAGCTTTCTTT.

The rearrangement uses TRBV5-1 and TRBJ1-2, with TRBD1 identical over 8 bases. Germline V lookup: CDR1 SGHRS, CDR2 YFSETQ. The CDR3 is 13 amino acids. Trimming at V came to 4 bases and at J to 5 bases, leaving 4 bases not matched to a gene. The CDR3 sequence is CASSQRQGYGYTF. CDR3 nucleotides: TGCGCCAGCAGCCAGAGACAGGGGTATGGCTACACCTTC. Full variable domain (rest looked up from reference TRBV5-1 and TRBJ1-2): KAGVTQTPRYLIKTRGQQVTLSCSPISGHRSVSWYQQTPGQGLQFLFEYFSETQRNKGNFPGRFSGRQFSNSRSEMNVSTLELGDSALYLCASSQRQGYGYTFGSGTRLTVV.